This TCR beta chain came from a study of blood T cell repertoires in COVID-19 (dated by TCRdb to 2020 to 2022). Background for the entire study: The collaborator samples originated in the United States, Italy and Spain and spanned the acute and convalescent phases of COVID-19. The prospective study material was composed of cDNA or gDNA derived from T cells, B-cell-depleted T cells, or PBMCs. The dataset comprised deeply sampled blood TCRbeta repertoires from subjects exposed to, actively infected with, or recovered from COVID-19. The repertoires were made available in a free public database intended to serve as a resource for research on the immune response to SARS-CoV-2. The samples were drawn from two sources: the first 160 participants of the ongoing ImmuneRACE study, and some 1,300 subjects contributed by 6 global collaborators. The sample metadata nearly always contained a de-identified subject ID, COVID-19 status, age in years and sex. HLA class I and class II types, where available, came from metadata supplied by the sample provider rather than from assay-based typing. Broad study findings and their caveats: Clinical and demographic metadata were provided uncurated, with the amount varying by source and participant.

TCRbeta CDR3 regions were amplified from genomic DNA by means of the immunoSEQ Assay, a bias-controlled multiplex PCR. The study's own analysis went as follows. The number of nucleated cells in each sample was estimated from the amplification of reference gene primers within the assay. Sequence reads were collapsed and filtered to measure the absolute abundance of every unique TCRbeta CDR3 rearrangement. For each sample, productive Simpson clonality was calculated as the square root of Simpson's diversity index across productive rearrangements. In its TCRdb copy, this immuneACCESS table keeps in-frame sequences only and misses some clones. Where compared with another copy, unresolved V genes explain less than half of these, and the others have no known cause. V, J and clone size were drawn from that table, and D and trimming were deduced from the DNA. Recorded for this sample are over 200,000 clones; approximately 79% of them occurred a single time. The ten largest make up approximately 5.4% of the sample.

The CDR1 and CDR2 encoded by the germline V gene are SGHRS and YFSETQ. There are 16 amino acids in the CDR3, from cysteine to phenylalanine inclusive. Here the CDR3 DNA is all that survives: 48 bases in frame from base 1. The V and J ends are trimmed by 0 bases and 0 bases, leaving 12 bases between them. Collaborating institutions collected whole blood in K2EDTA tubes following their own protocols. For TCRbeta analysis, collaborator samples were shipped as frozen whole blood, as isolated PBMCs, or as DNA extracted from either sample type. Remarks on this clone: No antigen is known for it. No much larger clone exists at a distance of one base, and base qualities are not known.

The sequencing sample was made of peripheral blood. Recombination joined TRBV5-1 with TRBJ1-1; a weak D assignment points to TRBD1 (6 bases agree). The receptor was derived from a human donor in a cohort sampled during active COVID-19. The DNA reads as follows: TGCGCCAGCAGCTTGGGGGACAACCTAATGAACACTGAAGCTTTCTTT. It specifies CASSLGDNLMNTEAFF.